This T cell receptor (beta chain) was sequenced for a study of technical replicates of blood from a few donors. Germline V CDR1 and CDR2: SGHTA, FQGNSA. The CDR3 has 12 amino acids. V lost 1 base and J 7 bases, leaving 6 bases between the germline ends. Data came from immunoSEQ multiplex PCR; TCRdb stores just in-frame clones and leaves some out. The sample holds approximately 76,000 clones, less than 98% seen once. The specimen was T cells isolated from PBMCs. V gene TRBV7-2 combines with J gene TRBJ2-3, with D uncertain. This sequence originates from a human donor in good health. CDR3 nucleotide sequence: TGTGCCAGCAGCTTAGTCGTAAATACGCAGTATTTT. Its translation is CASSLVVNTQYF.